This TCR beta chain was documented in a study of cytomegalovirus exposure and HLA in healthy donors. This clone appeared once. The CDR3 runs 16 residues. In germline, CDR1 is SNHLY, CDR2 FYNNEI. Trimming shortened V by 1 base and J by 0 bases, and 10 bases separated the two germline ends. Primers included in the PCR were 60 Vbeta and 13 Jbeta primers. Assay: immunoSEQ multiplex PCR; the TCRdb copy retains only in-frame clones and omits some. Here the sample spans more than 85,000 clones, around four fifths being singletons. Sample: PBMCs. The chain has TRBV2 and TRBJ1-5; D remains ambiguous. The sequence derives from a woman in her 40s in good health and CMV-seropositive. This CDR3 is CASSEDGQVSNQPQHF. CDR3 DNA: TGTGCCAGCAGTGAAGACGGCCAGGTTAGCAATCAGCCCCAGCATTTT.